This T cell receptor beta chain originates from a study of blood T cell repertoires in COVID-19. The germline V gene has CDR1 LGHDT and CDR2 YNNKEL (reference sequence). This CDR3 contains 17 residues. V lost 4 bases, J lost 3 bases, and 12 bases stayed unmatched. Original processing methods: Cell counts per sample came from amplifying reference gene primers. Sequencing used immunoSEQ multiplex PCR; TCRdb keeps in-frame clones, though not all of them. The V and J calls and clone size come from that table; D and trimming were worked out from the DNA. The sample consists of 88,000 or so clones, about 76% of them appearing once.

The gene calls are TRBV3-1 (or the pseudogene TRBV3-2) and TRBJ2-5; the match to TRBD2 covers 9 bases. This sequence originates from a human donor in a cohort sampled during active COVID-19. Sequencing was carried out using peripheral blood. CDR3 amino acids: CASSPPGSGSGEETQYF. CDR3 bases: TGTGCCAGCAGCCCCCCGGGTAGCGGGAGTGGTGAAGAGACCCAGTACTTC.